The text below deals with one T cell receptor (beta chain). Its binding antigen is unknown. Base qualities are missing; no much larger clone stands one base away. In the prospective study, participants were about 18 to 95 years old, resided in under 30 geographic areas of the United States, and were enrolled through a virtual design. Cohort assignment in the prospective study relied on participant-reported clinical history from a screening survey and a study questionnaire. Each participant in the prospective study had whole blood, serum and a nasopharyngeal or oropharyngeal swab collected by mobile phlebotomists. Additional blood draws and questionnaires over an approximately two-month period could optionally be provided by prospective study participants. Before DNA extraction, prospective study blood samples were shipped either frozen or at room temperature. V sheds 0 bases and J sheds 3 bases, leaving 13 bases between their ends. In the germline V gene, CDR1 corresponds to MGHRA and CDR2 to YSYEKL. Including cysteine and phenylalanine, the CDR3 has 16 amino acids. Of the read, only the CDR3 DNA is kept; its 48 bases are in frame from base 1.

TCRbeta CDR3 regions were amplified from genomic DNA by means of the immunoSEQ Assay, a bias-controlled multiplex PCR. As for how the authors treated the data: Nucleated cell counts per sample were estimated from amplification of reference gene primers within the assay. To quantify the absolute abundance of each unique TCRbeta CDR3 rearrangement, sequence reads were collapsed and filtered. Productive Simpson clonality was computed per sample as the square root of Simpson's diversity index over productive rearrangements. TCRdb carries this immuneACCESS record with in-frame sequences only. Its versions omit some clonotypes, under half of them owing to an unresolved V gene in the studies checked, with the rest unexplained. The V and J calls and clone size were taken over from that table, and D and trimming were inferred from the DNA. The sample includes roughly 260,000 clones, with roughly 90% observed a single time. The ten most abundant clones make up just under 6.5% of the sample.

The record originates from a study of blood T cell repertoires in COVID-19 (dated by TCRdb to 2019 to 2021). Concerning the study at large: The collaborator samples originated in the United States, Italy and Spain and spanned the acute and convalescent phases of COVID-19. The material from the prospective study consisted of cDNA or gDNA derived from T cells, B-cell-depleted T cells, or PBMCs. A freely available public database, intended as a resource for researchers studying the immune response to SARS-CoV-2, is where the repertoires were released. Where available, HLA class I and class II types were obtained from metadata supplied by the sample provider rather than from assay-based typing. The samples were drawn from the first 160 participants of the ongoing ImmuneRACE study and from some 1,300 subjects provided by 6 global collaborators. Deeply sampled blood TCRbeta repertoires from subjects exposed to, actively infected with, or recovered from COVID-19 were included in the dataset. Sample metadata almost always included a de-identified subject ID, COVID-19 status, age in years and sex. Here is what the overall study found, with its caveats: How much clinical and demographic metadata was included differed by source and by participant, and the metadata was provided uncurated.

This TCR derives from a woman aged 25 to 39 with acute COVID-19. Recombination connected TRBV4-1 to TRBJ2-3, with a weak D call of TRBD2 (6 bases match). The specimen was PBMCs or T cells enriched from blood (not recorded which). The CDR3 protein is CASSQEAELATDTQYF. The DNA is as follows: TGCGCCAGCAGCCAAGAAGCGGAGCTAGCGACAGATACGCAGTATTTT.